The 10 T cell receptor beta chains reported below all come from one sample, sequenced in a study of shared clonotypes between healthy human individuals (dated by TCRdb to the early 2020s). Library preparation was by the immunoSEQ multiplex PCR assay. Imported from immuneACCESS, the table was reduced by TCRdb to in-frame sequences with V and J called. These copies leave out some clones; in studies compared against another copy, an unresolved V gene accounts for under half, and the cause of the remainder is not known. The sample yields 800,000 to 950,000 clones; just over 95% were counted once. Together, the top ten hold less than 0.3% of the sample. CD8 naive samples were CD45RO-negative cells positively selected for CCR7, giving a CD45RA+CCR7+ population that excluded TemRA cells. Sequencing was done on a sample of naive CD8+ T cells sorted from blood. Read against the paper, the sample's cell subset or site label means: CD45RA+CCR7+. All receptors come from a man younger than 40 in good health.

The V gene is TRBV9, the J gene TRBJ1-1, with D tentatively TRBD1 (5 bases). V dropped 3 bases and J dropped 4 bases, with 13 bases sitting between them. Per the germline V gene, CDR1 is SGDLS and CDR2 is YYNGEE. CDR3 length: 14 amino acids. The CDR3 loop is CASSAPAGGTEAFF. The CDR3 DNA reads as TGTGCCAGCAGCGCTCCCGCCGGGGGCACTGAAGCTTTCTTT.

This chain joins TRBV12-5 and TRBJ1-2; D gene uncertain. Germline values: CDR1 LGHNT, CDR2 FRNRAP. The CDR3 totals 13 residues. V was cut by 5 bases and J by 4 bases, with 11 bases left in between. The CDR3 DNA reads TGTGCTAGTGGTCCATCCCCGTCCTATGGCTACACCTTC. Its translation: CASGPSPSYGYTF.

The J gene is TRBJ2-7, the V gene TRBV7-2, with D possibly matching TRBD2 (5 bases). CDR1 and CDR2 from the germline V gene are SGHTA and FQGNSA. The length of the CDR3 is 18 residues. V was clipped by 4 bases and J by 3 bases, with 25 bases between them. The CDR3 is CASSWSSTWGTSIYEQYF. The CDR3 nucleotides are TGTGCCAGCAGCTGGAGCTCTACCTGGGGTACTAGTATCTACGAGCAGTACTTC.

This rearrangement joins TRBV28 to TRBJ2-7, with 8 nucleotides matching TRBD2. There are 13 residues in the CDR3. J lost 3 bases, V lost 6 bases, and 4 bases had no gene match. CDR1 is MDHEN and CDR2 is SYDVKM in the germline V gene. The CDR3 DNA follows: TGTGCCAGCAGCAGGGGACTAGTCTACGAGCAGTACTTC. Amino acids: CASSRGLVYEQYF. The full variable domain, rest sourced from reference TRBV28 and TRBJ2-7, is DVKVTQSSRYLVKRTGEKVFLECVQDMDHENMFWYRQDPGLGLRLIYFSYDVKMKEKGDIPEGYSVSREKKERFSLILESASTNQTSMYLCASSRGLVYEQYFGPGTRLTVT.

This clone was picked up one time. The V call is TRBV5-1, the J call TRBJ1-3, with 9 bases lining up with TRBD1. The CDR3 loop spans 17 amino acids. The V gene end was trimmed by 4 bases and the J gene end by 0 bases; junction bases not matched to a gene: 8. Germline V gene sequence: CDR1 SGHRS, CDR2 YFSETQ. In DNA form, the CDR3 reads TGCGCCAGCAGCCACGGGACAGGGCCACTCTCTGGAAACACCATATATTTT. Translation: CASSHGTGPLSGNTIYF. The full variable domain, completed using reference TRBV5-1 and TRBJ1-3, is KAGVTQTPRYLIKTRGQQVTLSCSPISGHRSVSWYQQTPGQGLQFLFEYFSETQRNKGNFPGRFSGRQFSNSRSEMNVSTLELGDSALYLCASSHGTGPLSGNTIYFGEGSWLTVV.

V is TRBV9 and J is TRBJ2-1, with D unclear. The CDR3 has 16 amino acids. The V end was cut by 0 bases, the J end by 1 base, with 11 bases between. The germline V gene encodes CDR1 SGDLS and CDR2 YYNGEE. In nucleotides, the CDR3 is TGTGCCAGCAGCGTAGCTAGGAGCGCATCCTACAATGAGCAGTTCTTC. Translated, it gives CASSVARSASYNEQFF.

This chain uses TRBV5-6 with TRBJ2-3; TRBD2 is a possible D gene (6 bases). Germline V gene data show CDR1 as SGHDT and CDR2 as YYEEEE. The length of the CDR3 is 12 residues. Trimming pared 3 bases from V and 9 bases from J, leaving 11 bases between. CDR3 bases: TGTGCCAGCAGCTCAAGTGGGGGGACGCAGTATTTT. Protein product: CASSSSGGTQYF.

This chain's CDR3 is CASSLGRDQGTGELFF. In nucleotides, the CDR3 is TGTGCCAGCAGCTTAGGTCGGGACCAAGGAACCGGGGAGCTGTTTTTT. The chain recombines TRBV7-9 with TRBJ2-2; the D gene could be TRBD1 or TRBD2 (5 bases each). CDR3 length: 16 residues. Germline loops: CDR1 SEHNR, CDR2 FQNEAQ (reference sequence). V was clipped by 1 base and J by 5 bases, with 14 bases between them.

Note on this clone: The same CDR3 is also encoded by other DNA sequences in this sample. The gene calls are TRBV29-1 and TRBJ1-2, with 7 positions matching TRBD1. There are 13 residues in the CDR3. V lost 6 bases and J lost 4; bases outside the gene matches: 8. Per the germline V gene, CDR1 is SQVTM and CDR2 is ANQGSEA. As DNA, the CDR3 is TGCAGCGTCGAAACAGGGGAGGGCTATGGCTACACCTTC. It codes for CSVETGEGYGYTF. Using reference TRBV29-1 and TRBJ1-2 for the parts outside the CDR3, the full variable domain is SAVISQKPSRDICQRGTSLTIQCQVDSQVTMMFWYRQQPGQSLTLIATANQGSEATYESGFVIDKFPISRPNLTFSTLTVSNMSPEDSSIYLCSVETGEGYGYTFGSGTRLTVV.

The rearrangement links TRBV13 to TRBJ2-3; perhaps TRBD2 as D (5 bases). V lost 5 bases and J lost 4, with 13 bases in between. Germline CDR1 PRHDT, CDR2 FYEKMQ (reference sequence). The CDR3 totals 14 residues. The CDR3 region has the DNA TGTGCCAGCAGCCCGTTAGCGCCATCAGATACGCAGTATTTT. Its protein product is CASSPLAPSDTQYF. Supplemented by reference TRBV13 and TRBJ2-3, the full variable domain reads AAGVIQSPRHLIKEKRETATLKCYPIPRHDTVYWYQQGPGQDPQFLISFYEKMQSDKGSIPDRFSAQQFSDYHSELNMSSLELGDSALYFCASSPLAPSDTQYFGPGTRLTVL.